This TCR beta chain appears in the sequencing data of a study of T cells in Graves' hyperthyroidism and ophthalmopathy. Template material for amplifying TCR beta CDR3 regions consisted of RNA transcripts. When the TCR CDR3 underwent first-round RT-PCR, the HTBI primer set was used. Each CDR3 protein gets one entry after TCRdb re-called the multiplex PCR reads with MiXCR. The sample has around 280,000 distinct CDR3 sequences, 10% to 15% seen once. Participants, patients aged 18 to 65, had newly diagnosed hyperthyroidism with a duration under 2 months. The blood sample was taken at first hyperthyroidism diagnosis, before any ophthalmopathy symptoms. Broader study findings: A 13 V-J model separated ophthalmopathy from stable hyperthyroidism.

Germline loops: CDR1 SGHAT, CDR2 FQNNGV. The ends were cut back, 0 bases at V and 4 bases at J, with 18 bases in the middle. This CDR3 contains 17 residues. This clonotype was recorded many times. Its antigen is not known. Sequences were obtained from blood. V usage is TRBV11-2 and J usage is TRBJ1-2; D unresolved. The sequence was obtained from a woman in her twenties or thirties with Graves' hyperthyroidism that later progressed to Graves' ophthalmopathy. CDR3 DNA sequence: TGTGCCAGCAGCTTAGACGGAGCCATAGGCCAGGCCTATGGCTACACCTTC. The encoded protein is CASSLDGAIGQAYGYTF.